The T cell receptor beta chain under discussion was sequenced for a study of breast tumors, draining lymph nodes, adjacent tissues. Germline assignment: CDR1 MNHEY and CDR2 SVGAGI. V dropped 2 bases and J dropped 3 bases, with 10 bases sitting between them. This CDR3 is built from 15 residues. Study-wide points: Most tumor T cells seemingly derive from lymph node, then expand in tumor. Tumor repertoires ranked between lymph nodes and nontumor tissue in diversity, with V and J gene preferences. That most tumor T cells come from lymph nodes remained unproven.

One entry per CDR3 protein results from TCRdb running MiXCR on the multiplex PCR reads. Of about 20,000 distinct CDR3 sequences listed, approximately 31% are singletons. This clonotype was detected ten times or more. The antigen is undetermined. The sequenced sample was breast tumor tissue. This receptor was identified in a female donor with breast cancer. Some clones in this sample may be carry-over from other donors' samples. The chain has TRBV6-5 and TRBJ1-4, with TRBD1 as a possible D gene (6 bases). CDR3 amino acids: CASSYDRGANEKLFF. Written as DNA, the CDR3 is TGTGCCAGCAGTTACGATAGGGGGGCTAATGAAAAACTGTTTTTT.